This entry lists 6 T cell receptor beta chains sequenced from one sample in a study of human T cells and chemical hapten exposure. As for time point: pre-sensitization, week 0. The treatment is: therapeutic diphenylcyclopropenone sensitization with weekly scalp DPC. TCRdb redid the calling of the RACE reads with MiXCR, one entry per CDR3 protein. This sample has roughly 81,000 distinct CDR3 sequences; 7.5% to 9.5% occur once, and the top ten carry approximately 2.4%. The source was whole blood, collected in connection with sensitization to the hapten diphenylcyclopropenone (DPC). These receptors were taken from a man between 40 and 49 years old with alopecia areata. Some clones in this sample may be carry-over from other donors' samples.

The table lists this clonotype with a few counts. V gene TRBV27 combines with J gene TRBJ2-5; 7 nucleotides agree with TRBD1. The CDR3 totals 16 residues. The V segment lost 2 bases and the J segment 5 bases; nucleotides outside the gene matches: 11. Germline assignment: CDR1 MNHEY and CDR2 SMNVEV (reference sequence). The CDR3 region has the DNA TGTGCCAGCAGTTTACGGCCCTCTAGGGGGCTGGAGACCCAGTACTTC. The encoded protein is CASSLRPSRGLETQYF.

At least ten counts were recorded for this clonotype. The chain is built from TRBV6-6 and TRBJ2-3; D perhaps matches TRBD2 (5 bases). There are 14 residues in the CDR3. Trimming left V 3 bases short and J 5 bases short, with 12 bases between. Germline CDR1 reads MNHNY; CDR2 reads SVGAGI (reference sequence). CDR3 nucleotides: TGTGCCAGCAGTTATAACACGGGATTAGATACGCAGTATTTT. This translates into CASSYNTGLDTQYF.

Ten or more counts support this clonotype. The chain employs TRBV28 and TRBJ2-3; 8 nucleotides match TRBD2. The germline V gene encodes CDR1 MDHEN and CDR2 SYDVKM. Losses at the gene ends were 5 bases for V and 2 bases for J; bases not matched to a gene: 6. CDR3 length: 15 residues. The CDR3 reads CASSQAGEFTDTQYF. CDR3 coding DNA: TGTGCCAGCAGTCAAGCGGGAGAGTTCACAGATACGCAGTATTTT.

There are a few counts of this clonotype. This chain connects TRBV6-4 to TRBJ2-2, with D possibly being TRBD2 (5 bases). Trimming took off 4 bases at V and 1 base at J, with 10 bases between the two ends. Per the germline V gene, CDR1 is MRHNA and CDR2 is SNTAGT. This CDR3 contains 15 residues. This CDR3 reads CASSVTSMNTGELFF. The CDR3 DNA sequence: TGTGCCAGCAGTGTAACTAGTATGAACACCGGGGAGCTGTTTTTT.

This clonotype has at least ten counts. The chain combines TRBV7-2 with TRBJ2-1; D not resolved. Germline CDR1 SGHTA, CDR2 FQGNSA. This CDR3 contains 13 residues. With 2 bases removed from V and 4 bases from J, the gap between germline ends came to 6 bases. CDR3 protein: CASSLKAYNEQFF. The CDR3 DNA reads TGTGCCAGCAGCTTAAAAGCGTACAATGAGCAGTTCTTC.

This clonotype was seen a few times. J is TRBJ2-3 and V is TRBV29-1; tentative D call: TRBD1 (5 bases). The CDR3 is made up of 13 amino acids. Trimming took 2 bases from V and 3 from J, leaving 9 bases between them. The germline CDR1 and CDR2 sequences are SQVTM and ANQGSEA. The CDR3 here is CSVESQGTDTQYF. The CDR3 DNA reads TGCAGCGTTGAATCCCAGGGTACAGATACGCAGTATTTT.